What follows are 18 T cell receptor beta chains derived from one specimen sequenced in a study of T-cell memory formation after mild COVID-19 (dated by TCRdb to the early 2020s). Receptor amplification or capture employed 5' RACE. The sequencer was an Illumina NovaSeq 6000. TCRdb ran its own pipeline on the public reads, namely fastp trimming at Q25 and MiXCR clone calling, and kept in-frame beta chains. CDR3 protein sequences are deduplicated, and each keeps its most common genes and DNA. The sample table records some 190,000 distinct CDR3 sequences; about 17% of these occur just once. Of the sample, 2.4% is held by the ten largest clones. The sample comprised PBMCs or a T cell subset sorted from them (not recorded which). The receptor source for this set is an adult woman who had mild COVID-19 (a few samples of this study predate the infection). The sample titles of this study are shuffled in the database, so cell type and time point are left out; the donor was told from shared clones.

This clonotype occurred a few times. The CDR3 spells CASSPHGANRDGHEKLFF. The DNA for the CDR3 is TGTGCCAGCAGTCCCCACGGGGCCAACAGGGACGGTCATGAAAAACTGTTTTTT. This rearrangement joins TRBV6-6 to TRBJ1-4; perhaps TRBD1 as D (6 bases). The CDR3 is 18 residues long. The V end lost 5 bases, the J end lost 6 bases, and 25 bases lay between the germline ends. Germline lookup yields CDR1 MNHNY and CDR2 SVGAGI (reference sequence).

The rearrangement joins TRBV7-2 to TRBJ2-2; TRBD2 matches at 14 bases. CDR1 is SGHTA, CDR2 FQGNSA, per germline. Germline trimming cut 2 bases from V and 7 bases from J; bases unmatched to any gene: 6. This CDR3 contains 17 residues. CDR3: CASSLMLGTSGSGELFF. The CDR3 DNA is TGTGCCAGCAGCTTAATGCTCGGGACTAGCGGGAGCGGGGAGCTGTTTTTT.

This clonotype was found a few times. V is TRBV30 and J is TRBJ2-5; no definite D call. V was trimmed by 5 bases and J by 7 bases, leaving 11 bases between them. This CDR3 comprises 11 residues. The germline V gene encodes CDR1 GTSNPN and CDR2 SVGIG (reference sequence). In DNA form, the CDR3 reads TGTGCCTGGGACCGGTCAGCGACCCAGTACTTC. Translated: CAWDRSATQYF.

This sequence joins TRBV6-1 and TRBJ2-7, with D maybe TRBD2 (6 bases). Between the trimmed V and J ends, which lost 3 bases and 1 base, there was a span of 13 bases. Germline CDR1 and CDR2: MNHNS and SASEGT. The length of the CDR3 is 15 residues. CDR3 loop: CASSDTGTPSYEQYF. The CDR3 coding sequence is TGTGCCAGCAGTGACACCGGGACTCCATCCTACGAGCAGTACTTC.

In its sample, this clonotype was seen a few times. V is TRBV2 and J is TRBJ2-1, with TRBD1 matching 8 bases. CDR3 length: 15 amino acids. Germline trimming cut 3 bases from V and 7 bases from J; bases unmatched to any gene: 8. Germline V CDR1 and CDR2: SNHLY, FYNNEI. CDR3 in amino acids: CASSDVTGGSNEQFF. DNA of the CDR3: TGTGCCAGCAGTGATGTTACAGGGGGTTCGAATGAGCAGTTCTTC.

The genes are TRBV7-8 and TRBJ2-3; D may be TRBD2 (5 bases). The CDR3 is made up of 15 amino acids. CDR1 SGHVS and CDR2 FQNEAQ come from the germline V gene. The V and J ends lost 1 base and 3 bases respectively, with 11 bases between them. The CDR3 loop reads CASSLGGVGTDTQYF. CDR3 nucleotides: TGTGCCAGCAGCTTAGGGGGAGTGGGGACAGATACGCAGTATTTT.

The gene calls are TRBV15 and TRBJ2-5; D perhaps matches TRBD1 (6 bases). Trimming shortened V by 1 base and J by 3 bases, and 12 bases separated the two germline ends. The CDR3 sequence is 15 residues long. The germline CDR1 and CDR2 sequences are LNHNV and YYDKDF (reference sequence). The chain's CDR3 is CATSRVGGTEETQYF. CDR3 in DNA: TGTGCCACCAGCAGAGTTGGGGGCACAGAAGAGACCCAGTACTTC.

This clonotype was counted a few times. The J gene is TRBJ1-1, the V gene TRBV7-8; the match to TRBD1 covers 9 bases. J lost 4 bases, V lost 0 bases, and 12 bases had no gene match. The CDR3 has 18 amino acids. Germline V gene lookup returns CDR1 SGHVS and CDR2 FQNEAQ. The CDR3 protein is CASSLAAGTGTWGTEAFF. The CDR3 DNA reads as TGTGCCAGCAGCTTAGCTGCCGGGACAGGGACCTGGGGCACTGAAGCTTTCTTT.

This chain connects TRBV24-1 to TRBJ2-1; 9 bases are shared with TRBD2. J was trimmed by 3 bases and V by 4 bases; bases with no gene match: 9. Germline V CDR1 and CDR2: KGHDR, SFDVKD. The CDR3 consists of 17 residues. CDR3 bases: TGTGCCACCAGTGACCCCATGTTAGCGGGAGACTACAATGAGCAGTTCTTC. Translation: CATSDPMLAGDYNEQFF.

This clonotype appeared many times. The CDR3 spells CAWSGDAGNQPQHF. In DNA, the CDR3 is TGTGCCTGGAGCGGGGATGCGGGCAATCAGCCCCAGCATTTT. The chain recombines TRBV30 with TRBJ1-5, with D unresolved. This CDR3 has 14 amino acids. Per the germline V gene, CDR1 is GTSNPN and CDR2 is SVGIG (reference sequence). V was shortened by 3 bases and J by 2 bases, with 11 bases between the two germline ends.

This clonotype was observed a handful of times. The CDR3 spells CASSVSGLTDTQYF. The CDR3 DNA reads as TGCGCCAGCAGTGTTTCGGGCCTCACAGATACGCAGTATTTT. The rearrangement links TRBV10-2 to TRBJ2-3; D gene unclear. The CDR3 runs to 14 residues. Trimming took 4 bases from V and 2 from J, leaving 10 bases between them. Germline CDR1 reads WSHSY; CDR2 reads SAAADI.

Ten or more counts support this clonotype. This chain connects TRBV7-9 to TRBJ1-2, with 10 nucleotides matching TRBD1. V lost 5 bases and J lost 6; bases outside the gene matches: 3. The CDR3 has 13 residues. From germline, CDR1 is SEHNR and CDR2 FQNEAQ (reference sequence). CDR3 residues: CASSPGQGDGYTF. The CDR3 nucleotides are TGTGCCAGCAGCCCAGGACAGGGGGATGGCTACACCTTC.

This clonotype has more than one count but fewer than ten. One end of the junction varies from germline; a read error may be responsible. CDR3 sequence (DNA): TGCTCGGCGGGGGAAGCAGATACGCAGTATTTT. Amino acid sequence: CSAGEADTQYF. The chain carries TRBV7-9 and TRBJ2-3, with TRBD2 matching over 7 bases. The CDR3 loop spans 11 amino acids. Germline assignment: CDR1 SEHNR and CDR2 FQNEAQ (reference sequence). Full variable domain (missing parts from reference TRBV7-9 and TRBJ2-3): DTGVSQNPRHKITKRGQNVTFRCDPISEHNRLYWYRQTLGQGPEFLTYFQNEAQLEKSRLLSDRFSAERPKGSFSTLEIQRTEQGDSAMYLCSAGEADTQYFGPGTRLTVL.

This clonotype was seen a few times. This chain connects TRBV5-1 to TRBJ2-3, with 9 bases matching TRBD1. Germline V lookup: CDR1 SGHRS, CDR2 YFSETQ. The CDR3 is made up of 16 amino acids. Losses at the gene ends were 4 bases for V and 4 bases for J; bases not matched to a gene: 10. CDR3 sequence: CASSNGQGTGADTQYF. The CDR3, as DNA: TGCGCCAGCAGCAACGGACAGGGGACGGGGGCAGATACGCAGTATTTT.

This clonotype showed up just a few times. The chain employs TRBV4-3 and TRBJ2-1; 10 positions agree with TRBD1. CDR3 size: 13 residues. CDR1 is LGHNA, CDR2 YSLEER, per germline. The V segment lost 5 bases and the J segment 7 bases; nucleotides outside the gene matches: 2. The CDR3 region is CASSTGQGNEQFF. Written as DNA, the CDR3 is TGCGCCAGCAGCACGGGACAGGGGAATGAGCAGTTCTTC.

This clonotype was recorded a few times. The chain has TRBV5-1 and TRBJ2-6; no reliable D call. Looked up from germline, CDR1 is SGHRS and CDR2 is YFSETQ. The CDR3 spans 13 residues. V was pared by 7 bases and J by 0 bases, with 5 bases between. CDR3 nucleotide sequence: TGCGCCAGCTTCCCCTCTGGGGCCAACGTCCTGACTTTC. Protein product: CASFPSGANVLTF.

The chain joins TRBV7-2 to TRBJ1-2, with 7 bases identical to TRBD1. V dropped 6 bases and J dropped 7; count of bases not matched to a gene: 11. The germline V gene encodes CDR1 SGHTA and CDR2 FQGNSA. The CDR3 is made up of 14 amino acids. CDR3 loop: CASRPDRAQAGYTF. CDR3 nucleotide sequence: TGTGCCAGCAGACCCGACAGGGCTCAGGCTGGCTACACCTTC.

This clonotype has only a few counts. The chain links TRBV9 to TRBJ2-1; D gene unclear. This CDR3 is built from 14 residues. V lost 0 bases and J lost 5, with 9 bases in between. CDR1 and CDR2 (germline): SGDLS, YYNGEE. In DNA form, the CDR3 reads TGTGCCAGCAGCGTAGCGAGCAACCACAATGAGCAGTTCTTC. Translated, it gives CASSVASNHNEQFF.